The T cell receptor (beta chain) under discussion was sequenced for a study of CD8 T cells in ankylosing spondylitis. Study-wide findings and caveats: CD8+ cells made up the disease-linked clones, which were relatively rare in peripheral blood. Blood of patients with ankylosing spondylitis appeared to be characterized by a TCR beta motif of fewer than 10 highly homologous variants.

TCRdb reanalysed the 5' RACE reads using MiXCR and keeps one entry per CDR3 protein. The sample has 670,000 or so distinct CDR3 sequences, around 20% seen once. This clonotype was recorded many times. Its antigen is unknown. Germline values: CDR1 DFQATT, CDR2 SNEGSKA (reference sequence). This CDR3 contains 12 residues. V lost 3 bases and J 7 bases, leaving 10 bases between the germline ends. The V gene is TRBV20-1, the J gene TRBJ2-1; D is undetermined. The receptor was isolated from a male donor with ankylosing spondylitis. The sample was blood, either unsorted or a sorted T cell fraction (not recorded which). This chain's CDR3 is CSASLTGNEQFF. The CDR3 nucleotides are TGCAGTGCTAGTCTCACCGGGAATGAGCAGTTCTTC.